The T cell receptor (beta chain) described here comes from a study of immune heterogeneity within non-small cell lung tumors. Overall study findings and caveats: High-frequency T-cell receptor beta clonotypes differed largely between individual patients.

As to this clonotype: Its antigen is undetermined.

Germline loops: CDR1 LGHDT, CDR2 YNNKEL (reference sequence). The CDR3 is 16 residues long. V dropped 3 bases and J dropped 2; count of bases not matched to a gene: 9. TCR beta CDR3 amplification used multiplex PCR with 32 V and 13 J primers. One entry per CDR3 protein results from TCRdb running MiXCR on the multiplex PCR reads. The data hold some 1,900 distinct CDR3 sequences, with 45% observed a single time. Per sample, roughly 570 ng of bulk tumor genomic DNA was the template used. Several spatially distant biopsies were obtained per primary tumor intraoperatively. Untreated, newly diagnosed non-small cell lung cancer patients underwent curative surgery.

The chain couples TRBV3-1 to TRBJ1-2; TRBD1 aligns across 7 bases. The receptor was isolated from a man in his 70s with non-small cell lung cancer. Sequencing was done on a sample of lung tumor tissue. The CDR3 coding sequence is TGTGCCAGCAGCCACGAGGGGGGCAGGGGGAACTATGGCTACACCTTC. Translating gives CASSHEGGRGNYGYTF.